The clone carrying this T cell receptor (beta chain) appeared a few times. The antigen remains unidentified. TCRdb re-called the reads through MiXCR, storing one row per CDR3 protein. The sample consists of around 750,000 distinct CDR3 sequences, 30% to 35% of them appearing once. This specimen comes from a study of T cell repertoires in cytomegalovirus infection. This CDR3 is built from 13 residues. J was trimmed by 7 bases and V by 8 bases; bases with no gene match: 10. The starting material was cultured CD8+ T cells from PBMCs, obtained from culture after CMV antigen stimulation. The clonotype comes from a human donor in good health (CMV status not recorded). Some clones in this sample may be carry-over from other donors' samples. The chain joins TRBV5-3 to TRBJ1-1, with 8 bases that match TRBD1. TRBV5-3 is marked as an open reading frame, function uncertain. The CDR3 coding sequence is TGTGCCAGCAGCCCGACAGGGGAGGTTGAAGCTTTCTTT. It specifies CASSPTGEVEAFF.